This T cell receptor beta chain was recovered during a study of T cell repertoires in cytomegalovirus infection. Concerning this clonotype: The CDR3 ends on some other residue instead of the conserved phenylalanine or tryptophan, so this is likely a read error.

TCRdb recomputed calls from the reads with MiXCR, one row per CDR3 protein. The sample yields roughly 760,000 distinct CDR3 sequences, approximately 40% seen once. CDR1 is MDHEN and CDR2 is SYDVKM in the germline V gene. The CDR3 loop spans 15 amino acids. V was trimmed by 5 bases and J by 2 bases, leaving 14 bases between them. The sequence was obtained from a human donor in good health (CMV status not recorded). Some clones in this sample may be carry-over from other donors' samples. V is TRBV28 and J is TRBJ2-3; D possibly corresponds to TRBD1 (6 bases). The sample taken for sequencing was PBMCs. Here the CDR3 reads CASSRGQKHTDTQYL. CDR3 bases: TGTGCCAGCAGTCGAGGACAGAAACACACAGATACGCAGTATTTA.